These T cell receptor beta chains were read from a single sample in a study of T and B cells in COVID-19 patients. TCRdb reanalysed the multiplex PCR reads using MiXCR and keeps one entry per CDR3 protein. The sample has about 8,000 distinct CDR3 sequences; roughly 31% are singletons. The sample comprised blood. These receptors originate from a human donor who had recovered from COVID-19. Both conserved end residues are part of each CDR3. The D gene is left open where the match is weak. Part of the rows lack a size; the others show once, few, many or a class for expanded clones.

>few|.|TRBJ2-7|TRBV4-2
CASSQDLARGYEQYF
TGTGCCAGCAGCCAAGATCTTGCCAGGGGCTACGAGCAGTACTTC
>few|TRBD2|TRBJ2-5|TRBV7-7
CASSTGLAGGETQYF
TGTGCCAGCAGCACCGGACTAGCGGGGGGCGAGACCCAGTACTTC
>medium-sized|.|TRBJ2-3|TRBV19
CASSSSGTDTQYF
TGTGCCAGTAGTTCGAGCGGGACAGATACGCAGTATTTT
>few|.|TRBJ2-1|TRBV5-1
CASSFSDEQFF
TGCGCCAGCAGCTTCTCGGATGAGCAGTTCTTC
>.|TRBD1|TRBJ1-1|TRBV5-4
CASSLRQGSGEAFF
TGTGCCAGCAGCCTTAGACAGGGGAGTGGGGAAGCTTTCTTT
>.|TRBD2|TRBJ2-1|TRBV30
CAWRLGGVGEQFF
TGTGCCTGGAGGTTGGGGGGGGTTGGTGAGCAGTTCTTC
>medium-sized|.|TRBJ1-2|TRBV6-5
CASSYSKWAALTNYGYTF
TGTGCCAGCAGTTACTCGAAGTGGGCAGCCCTAACTAACTATGGCTACACCTTC
>.|TRBD1|TRBJ2-7|TRBV19
CASSTTGVNEQYF
TGTGCCAGTAGCACCACAGGGGTTAACGAGCAGTACTTC
>few|.|TRBJ2-7|TRBV7-6
CASSVSPGPYEQYF
TGTGCCAGCAGCGTCAGCCCGGGACCTTACGAGCAGTACTTC
>medium-sized|.|TRBJ2-1|TRBV5-4
CASSLRGGDNEQFF
TGTGCCAGCAGCTTGAGGGGGGGAGACAATGAGCAGTTCTTC
>medium-sized|.|TRBJ2-6|TRBV6-1
CASEASGANVLTF
TGTGCCAGCGAGGCCTCTGGGGCCAACGTCCTGACTTTC
>medium-sized|.|TRBJ1-3|TRBV6-5
CASSPSRNTIYF
TGTGCCAGCAGTCCAAGTCGGAACACCATATATTTT
>medium-sized|.|TRBJ2-6|TRBV5-4
CASSYPLASGANVLTF
TGTGCCAGCAGCTACCCACTCGCGTCTGGGGCCAACGTCCTGACTTTC
>few|.|TRBJ1-1|TRBV5-6
CASSLQFRGGRRPLNTEAFF
TGTGCCAGCAGCTTGCAGTTTAGGGGGGGCAGGCGTCCCTTGAACACTGAAGCTTTCTTT
>.|TRBD1|TRBJ1-2|TRBV14
CASSLTGTGGVYGYTF
TGTGCCAGCAGCCTAACCGGGACAGGGGGTGTCTATGGCTACACCTTC
>medium-sized|TRBD1|TRBJ2-1|TRBV6-4
CASSDIPGQGVGEQFF
TGTGCCAGCAGTGATATCCCAGGACAGGGGGTCGGTGAGCAGTTCTTC
>.|TRBD1|TRBJ1-4|TRBV29-1
CSVEGTGGEKLFF
TGCAGCGTTGAGGGGACAGGTGGAGAAAAACTGTTTTTT
>once|TRBD1|TRBJ1-2|TRBV6-1
CASRPGTGISNYGYTF
TGTGCCAGCAGGCCCGGGACAGGGATATCCAACTATGGCTACACCTTC
>few|.|TRBJ2-2|TRBV4-2
CASSQDIQGWYTGELFF
TGTGCCAGCAGCCAAGATATCCAGGGATGGTACACCGGGGAGCTGTTTTTT
>medium-sized|.|TRBJ2-2|TRBV5-6
CASSLNQGNTGELFF
TGTGCCAGCAGCTTGAACCAGGGGAACACCGGGGAGCTGTTTTTT
>once|.|TRBJ2-7|TRBV20-1
CSARDLDTYYEQYF
TGCAGTGCTAGAGATCTAGACACATACTACGAGCAGTACTTC
>medium-sized|.|TRBJ2-2|TRBV19
CASSILPRAGELFF
TGTGCCAGTAGTATATTGCCCAGGGCCGGGGAGCTGTTTTTT
>medium-sized|TRBD1|TRBJ1-1|TRBV19
CASSLYPGQGVVAFF
TGTGCCAGTAGTCTCTACCCGGGACAGGGAGTGGTAGCTTTCTTT
>few|.|TRBJ1-5|TRBV18
CASSPDRQTNQPQHF
TGTGCCAGCTCACCTGATCGGCAGACTAATCAGCCCCAGCATTTT
>.|.|TRBJ1-5|TRBV11-1
CASSLLGQISNQPQHF
TGTGCCAGCAGCCTATTAGGGCAGATTAGCAATCAGCCCCAGCATTTT
>.|.|TRBJ2-2|TRBV7-6
CASSPPGELFF
TGTGCCAGCAGCCCTCCCGGGGAGCTGTTTTTT
>few|.|TRBJ2-1|TRBV14
CASSHVHDSALTF
TGTGCCAGCAGCCACGTTCACGACAGCGCCCTCACCTTC
>few|TRBD1|TRBJ1-1|TRBV27
CAVLDRGGNTEAFF
TGTGCCGTCCTTGACAGGGGAGGGAACACTGAAGCTTTCTTT
>.|TRBD1|TRBJ1-1|TRBV19
CASRLTQGADNTEAFF
TGTGCCAGTAGACTAACTCAGGGGGCAGATAACACTGAAGCTTTCTTT
>.|.|TRBJ2-3|TRBV29-1
CSVDRTRQVPSTDTQYF
TGCAGCGTTGATCGAACAAGACAGGTGCCTAGCACAGATACGCAGTATTTT
>.|TRBD1|TRBJ2-7|TRBV11-1
CASMGQHPYEQYF
TGTGCCAGCATGGGACAGCACCCTTACGAGCAGTACTTC
>few|.|TRBJ1-2|TRBV20-1
CSATPDSQDYGYTF
TGCAGTGCTACCCCAGACAGCCAGGACTATGGCTACACCTTC
>.|TRBD1|TRBJ2-1|TRBV27
CASSLSIGQGAVTFF
TGTGCCAGCAGTTTATCGATAGGACAGGGGGCAGTTACGTTCTTC
>medium-sized|.|TRBJ2-7|TRBV29-1
CSVEDRAGSSYEQYF
TGCAGCGTTGAAGATCGCGCGGGAAGCTCCTACGAGCAGTACTTC
>medium-sized|.|TRBJ2-2|TRBV7-9
CASSLGVNGELFF
TGTGCCAGCAGCTTAGGAGTAAACGGGGAGCTGTTTTTT
>medium-sized|.|TRBJ2-3|TRBV6-5
CASSLTASTDTQYF
TGTGCCAGCAGCCTGACAGCCAGCACAGATACGCAGTATTTT
>.|.|TRBJ1-1|TRBV5-1
CASSFELNTEAFF
TGCGCCAGCAGCTTTGAGTTGAACACTGAAGCTTTCTTT
>medium-sized|TRBD1|TRBJ2-3|TRBV19
CASITTGGAGTQYF
TGTGCCAGTATTACAACAGGGGGAGCTGGTACGCAGTATTTT
>.|TRBD1|TRBJ2-7|TRBV7-2
CASSISTGGTSYEQYF
TGTGCCAGCAGCATCTCGACAGGGGGAACCTCCTACGAGCAGTACTTC
>many|TRBD1|TRBJ2-4|TRBV27
CASSPLTGPMEFKNIQYF
TGTGCCAGCAGTCCACTGACAGGGCCCATGGAATTCAAAAACATTCAGTACTTC
>once|.|TRBJ2-5|TRBV29-1
CSAGRGPGETQYF
TGCAGCGCTGGGAGGGGGCCCGGAGAGACCCAGTACTTC
>few|.|TRBJ1-1|TRBV5-1
CASSLGQKTEAFF
TGCGCCAGCAGCTTGGGACAGAAGACTGAAGCTTTCTTT
>few|TRBD1|TRBJ1-2|TRBV13
CASSLGTGTYGYTF
TGTGCCAGCAGCTTAGGGACAGGGACCTATGGCTACACCTTC
>.|.|TRBJ1-1|TRBV5-1
CASSSALNTEAFF
TGCGCCAGCAGCTCCGCCCTGAACACTGAAGCTTTCTTT
>medium-sized|TRBD2|TRBJ2-2|TRBV12-3/TRBV12-4
CASSRGGTNTGELFF
TGTGCCAGCAGTCGCGGGGGGACGAACACCGGGGAGCTGTTTTTT
>.|.|TRBJ2-3|TRBV7-9
CASSLGGIDTQYF
TGTGCCAGCAGCTTAGGAGGGATAGATACGCAGTATTTT
>few|TRBD2|TRBJ2-5|TRBV6-2/TRBV6-3
CASSYGGGGLYHQETQYF
TGTGCCAGCAGTTACGGGGGGGGAGGGCTATACCACCAAGAGACCCAGTACTTC
>many|TRBD2|TRBJ2-7|TRBV6-2/TRBV6-3
CASSSSRDYYEQYF
TGTGCCAGCAGTTCCTCCCGGGACTATTACGAGCAGTACTTC
>.|TRBD2|TRBJ2-5|TRBV6-2/TRBV6-3
CASSLSRAGAQETQYF
TGTGCCAGCAGCTTAAGTCGAGCGGGGGCTCAAGAGACCCAGTACTTC
>medium-sized|TRBD1|TRBJ1-4|TRBV18
CASSPWTGENEKLFF
TGTGCCAGCTCACCATGGACAGGGGAGAATGAAAAACTGTTTTTT
>medium-sized|.|TRBJ2-2|TRBV15
CATSRETIANTGELFF
TGTGCCACCAGCAGAGAGACTATCGCGAACACCGGGGAGCTGTTTTTT
>few|.|TRBJ2-1|TRBV6-4
CASSDEAGSANEQFF
TGTGCCAGCAGTGACGAAGCGGGCTCGGCGAATGAGCAGTTCTTC
>few|TRBD1|TRBJ1-1|TRBV6-5
CASTFASGTGHTEAFF
TGTGCCAGCACTTTCGCATCCGGGACAGGGCACACTGAAGCTTTCTTT